The 17 T cell receptor beta chains presented below share a single source sample, sequenced in a study of T cell repertoires in cytomegalovirus infection. A single record per CDR3 protein comes from TCRdb applying MiXCR to the reads. Altogether 830,000 or so distinct CDR3 sequences are present, less than 35% being singletons, with the ten largest covering around 11%. These receptors have no identified antigens. This material consisted of cultured CD8+ T cells from PBMCs, taken from culture after CMV antigen stimulation. The receptors originated from a human donor in good health (CMV status not recorded). Some clones in this sample may be carry-over from other donors' samples.

The chain couples TRBV7-2 to TRBJ2-5; D unclear. The CDR3 totals 13 residues. Per germline, CDR1 SGHTA and CDR2 FQGNSA. V shed 1 base and J shed 5 bases, with 8 bases lying between them. CDR3 DNA sequence: TGTGCCAGCAGCTTAGATGGGTGGGAGACCCAGTACTTC. It codes for CASSLDGWETQYF.

This clonotype was seen repeatedly, ten times or more. The chain has TRBV7-2 and TRBJ2-7; D might be TRBD1 or TRBD2, each matching 7 bases. Germline V gene sequence: CDR1 SGHTA, CDR2 FQGNSA. Deletions cut 5 bases from V and 2 bases from J, with 16 bases between. The CDR3 is 15 amino acids. The CDR3 bases are TGTGCCAGCAGCCCAGGGGGGGGGCGAGCCTACGAGCAGTACTTC. Its translation is CASSPGGGRAYEQYF.

This chain connects TRBV27 to TRBJ1-6, with D unclear. The CDR3 is 12 residues long. V shed 4 bases and J shed 8 bases, with 6 bases lying between them. The germline CDR1 and CDR2 sequences are MNHEY and SMNVEV (reference sequence). The CDR3 bases are TGTGCCAGCAGTTCTCACCATTCACCCCTCCACTTT. Its protein product is CASSSHHSPLHF.

There are a few counts of this clonotype. The chain employs TRBV20-1 and TRBJ2-7; 7 nucleotides match TRBD2. Trimming took 0 bases from V and 2 from J; bases not matched to a gene: 4. This CDR3 region has 14 residues. Germline V gene sequence: CDR1 DFQATT, CDR2 SNEGSKA (reference sequence). Here the CDR3 DNA reads TGCAGTGCTAGAGATCGTGGGGGGGCCTACGAGCAGTACGTC. Translated: CSARDRGGAYEQYV.

This clonotype was recorded a few times. This rearrangement joins TRBV6-5 to TRBJ2-3; D assignment may be TRBD1 or TRBD2 (5 bases each). Germline V gene sequence: CDR1 MNHEY, CDR2 SVGAGI. The CDR3 runs 15 residues. Trimming removed 2 bases at V and 0 bases at J, with 9 bases between. CDR3 DNA sequence: TGTGCCAGCAGTTACGGGGGAACTAGCACAGATACGCAGTATTTT. Its protein product is CASSYGGTSTDTQYF.

The chain couples TRBV27 to TRBJ2-3; D call uncertain. This CDR3 comprises 15 residues. Germline CDR1 is MNHEY and CDR2 is SMNVEV (reference sequence). V gave up 5 bases and J gave up 6 bases, with 18 bases separating them. CDR3 region: CASSPPGPSPDTQYF. Written as DNA, the CDR3 is TGTGCCAGCAGTCCCCCAGGTCCAAGCCCGGATACGCAGTATTTT.

The chain employs TRBV19 and TRBJ1-1; the match to TRBD1 covers 8 bases. V dropped 4 bases and J dropped 5; count of bases not matched to a gene: 9. CDR3 length: 15 residues. Germline V gene data show CDR1 as LNHDA and CDR2 as SQIVND (reference sequence). CDR3 nucleotides: TGTGCCAGTAGTAGCCATCAGGGGGCGCGTACTGAAGCTTTCTTT. Translating gives CASSSHQGARTEAFF.

V is TRBV2 and J is TRBJ2-7, with 11 bases that match TRBD2. The CDR3 covers 13 residues. V shed 10 bases, J shed 1 base, and the junction held 3 bases outside the gene matches. Germline V gene sequence: CDR1 SNHLY, CDR2 FYNNEI. CDR3 nucleotides: TGTGCCACACTAGCGGGGGTTTCCTACGAGCAGTACGTC. Its protein product is CATLAGVSYEQYV.

This clonotype has just a few counts. This chain joins TRBV7-2 and TRBJ1-6, with 8 bases matching TRBD1. The CDR3 length is 18 residues. The V segment lost 2 bases and the J segment 7 bases; nucleotides outside the gene matches: 13. Germline V gives CDR1 SGHTA, CDR2 FQGNSA. DNA for the CDR3: TGTGCCAGCAGCTTAATTCGGACAGGGCGAAAATTCAATTCACCCCTCCACTTT. Translated, it gives CASSLIRTGRKFNSPLHF.

This chain uses TRBV20-1 with TRBJ1-6, with 8 bases aligning to TRBD1. The CDR3 totals 17 residues. J gave up 9 bases and V 6 bases, and 19 bases lay outside the gene matches. Per germline, CDR1 DFQATT and CDR2 SNEGSKA (reference sequence). CDR3 protein: CSATTFPTGAIGSPLHF. The CDR3 DNA reads TGCAGTGCCACAACATTTCCGACAGGGGCGATCGGTTCACCCCTCCACTTT.

This clonotype turned up a few times. The J gene is TRBJ1-1, the V gene TRBV4-3; a weak D match, TRBD1 (5 bases). Germline lookup yields CDR1 LGHNA and CDR2 YSLEER. V lost 2 bases and J 3 bases, leaving 13 bases between the germline ends. The CDR3 runs 15 residues. CDR3 bases: TGCGCCAGCAGCCAAAGTTCGGGGGGATACACTGAAGCTTTCTTT. As protein: CASSQSSGGYTEAFF.

This clonotype occurred a few times. This sequence joins TRBV4-1 and TRBJ1-2; D unclear. Looked up from germline, CDR1 is MGHRA and CDR2 is YSYEKL. The V gene lost 3 bases and the J gene lost 4 bases, with 21 bases spanning the gap. CDR3 size: 17 residues. CDR3 bases: TGCGCCAGCAGCCATTCAGATGCCGGTACGAGTAGCTATGGCTACACCTTC. This translates into CASSHSDAGTSSYGYTF.

V gene TRBV19 combines with J gene TRBJ1-1; 7 bases are a match to TRBD1. The ends lost 9 bases at V and 11 bases at J; junction bases unmatched: 18. CDR1 and CDR2 from the germline V gene are LNHDA and SQIVND (reference sequence). The CDR3 covers 14 residues. The CDR3: CASMTGLSQMMAFF. The CDR3 bases are TGTGCCAGCATGACAGGGCTCAGCCAAATGATGGCTTTCTTT.

In this sample, this clonotype turned up a few times. The CDR3 is CASSLRTSREQYF. The CDR3 DNA reads as TGTGCCAGCAGTTTACGGACTTCGAGGGAGCAGTACTTC. This sequence joins TRBV27 and TRBJ2-7; TRBD2 is a possible D gene (5 bases). In germline, CDR1 is MNHEY, CDR2 SMNVEV (reference sequence). The CDR3 is made up of 13 amino acids. V was cut by 2 bases and J by 7 bases, with 12 bases left in between.

This clonotype was picked up a small number of times. The rearrangement uses TRBV19 and TRBJ2-1; D possibly corresponds to TRBD1 (5 bases). V lost 5 bases to trimming and J lost 4 bases, with 9 bases between them. The CDR3 runs 13 residues. In germline, CDR1 is LNHDA, CDR2 SQIVND (reference sequence). CDR3 in DNA: TGTGCCAGTAGTCAGACAGTGTACAATGAGCAGTTCTTC. Residues: CASSQTVYNEQFF.

The chain combines TRBV4-3 with TRBJ2-2, with 10 bases aligning to TRBD2. The CDR3 is 18 residues long. V gave up 2 bases and J gave up 7 bases; unmatched junction bases: 13. Germline V gene data show CDR1 as LGHNA and CDR2 as YSLEER. As DNA, the CDR3 is TGCGCCAGCAGCCAAAAGAGGGGGGGACTAGCGCAAGTCGGGGAGCTGTTTTTT. This encodes CASSQKRGGLAQVGELFF.

This chain links TRBV5-5 with TRBJ1-2; no clear D gene. This CDR3 has 12 residues. Trimming left V 2 bases short and J 7 bases short, with 9 bases between. Germline CDR1 and CDR2: SGHKS and YYEKEE (reference sequence). In nucleotides, the CDR3 is TGTGCCAGCAGCTTTGACGGGTTTGGCTACACCTTC. Amino acid sequence: CASSFDGFGYTF.